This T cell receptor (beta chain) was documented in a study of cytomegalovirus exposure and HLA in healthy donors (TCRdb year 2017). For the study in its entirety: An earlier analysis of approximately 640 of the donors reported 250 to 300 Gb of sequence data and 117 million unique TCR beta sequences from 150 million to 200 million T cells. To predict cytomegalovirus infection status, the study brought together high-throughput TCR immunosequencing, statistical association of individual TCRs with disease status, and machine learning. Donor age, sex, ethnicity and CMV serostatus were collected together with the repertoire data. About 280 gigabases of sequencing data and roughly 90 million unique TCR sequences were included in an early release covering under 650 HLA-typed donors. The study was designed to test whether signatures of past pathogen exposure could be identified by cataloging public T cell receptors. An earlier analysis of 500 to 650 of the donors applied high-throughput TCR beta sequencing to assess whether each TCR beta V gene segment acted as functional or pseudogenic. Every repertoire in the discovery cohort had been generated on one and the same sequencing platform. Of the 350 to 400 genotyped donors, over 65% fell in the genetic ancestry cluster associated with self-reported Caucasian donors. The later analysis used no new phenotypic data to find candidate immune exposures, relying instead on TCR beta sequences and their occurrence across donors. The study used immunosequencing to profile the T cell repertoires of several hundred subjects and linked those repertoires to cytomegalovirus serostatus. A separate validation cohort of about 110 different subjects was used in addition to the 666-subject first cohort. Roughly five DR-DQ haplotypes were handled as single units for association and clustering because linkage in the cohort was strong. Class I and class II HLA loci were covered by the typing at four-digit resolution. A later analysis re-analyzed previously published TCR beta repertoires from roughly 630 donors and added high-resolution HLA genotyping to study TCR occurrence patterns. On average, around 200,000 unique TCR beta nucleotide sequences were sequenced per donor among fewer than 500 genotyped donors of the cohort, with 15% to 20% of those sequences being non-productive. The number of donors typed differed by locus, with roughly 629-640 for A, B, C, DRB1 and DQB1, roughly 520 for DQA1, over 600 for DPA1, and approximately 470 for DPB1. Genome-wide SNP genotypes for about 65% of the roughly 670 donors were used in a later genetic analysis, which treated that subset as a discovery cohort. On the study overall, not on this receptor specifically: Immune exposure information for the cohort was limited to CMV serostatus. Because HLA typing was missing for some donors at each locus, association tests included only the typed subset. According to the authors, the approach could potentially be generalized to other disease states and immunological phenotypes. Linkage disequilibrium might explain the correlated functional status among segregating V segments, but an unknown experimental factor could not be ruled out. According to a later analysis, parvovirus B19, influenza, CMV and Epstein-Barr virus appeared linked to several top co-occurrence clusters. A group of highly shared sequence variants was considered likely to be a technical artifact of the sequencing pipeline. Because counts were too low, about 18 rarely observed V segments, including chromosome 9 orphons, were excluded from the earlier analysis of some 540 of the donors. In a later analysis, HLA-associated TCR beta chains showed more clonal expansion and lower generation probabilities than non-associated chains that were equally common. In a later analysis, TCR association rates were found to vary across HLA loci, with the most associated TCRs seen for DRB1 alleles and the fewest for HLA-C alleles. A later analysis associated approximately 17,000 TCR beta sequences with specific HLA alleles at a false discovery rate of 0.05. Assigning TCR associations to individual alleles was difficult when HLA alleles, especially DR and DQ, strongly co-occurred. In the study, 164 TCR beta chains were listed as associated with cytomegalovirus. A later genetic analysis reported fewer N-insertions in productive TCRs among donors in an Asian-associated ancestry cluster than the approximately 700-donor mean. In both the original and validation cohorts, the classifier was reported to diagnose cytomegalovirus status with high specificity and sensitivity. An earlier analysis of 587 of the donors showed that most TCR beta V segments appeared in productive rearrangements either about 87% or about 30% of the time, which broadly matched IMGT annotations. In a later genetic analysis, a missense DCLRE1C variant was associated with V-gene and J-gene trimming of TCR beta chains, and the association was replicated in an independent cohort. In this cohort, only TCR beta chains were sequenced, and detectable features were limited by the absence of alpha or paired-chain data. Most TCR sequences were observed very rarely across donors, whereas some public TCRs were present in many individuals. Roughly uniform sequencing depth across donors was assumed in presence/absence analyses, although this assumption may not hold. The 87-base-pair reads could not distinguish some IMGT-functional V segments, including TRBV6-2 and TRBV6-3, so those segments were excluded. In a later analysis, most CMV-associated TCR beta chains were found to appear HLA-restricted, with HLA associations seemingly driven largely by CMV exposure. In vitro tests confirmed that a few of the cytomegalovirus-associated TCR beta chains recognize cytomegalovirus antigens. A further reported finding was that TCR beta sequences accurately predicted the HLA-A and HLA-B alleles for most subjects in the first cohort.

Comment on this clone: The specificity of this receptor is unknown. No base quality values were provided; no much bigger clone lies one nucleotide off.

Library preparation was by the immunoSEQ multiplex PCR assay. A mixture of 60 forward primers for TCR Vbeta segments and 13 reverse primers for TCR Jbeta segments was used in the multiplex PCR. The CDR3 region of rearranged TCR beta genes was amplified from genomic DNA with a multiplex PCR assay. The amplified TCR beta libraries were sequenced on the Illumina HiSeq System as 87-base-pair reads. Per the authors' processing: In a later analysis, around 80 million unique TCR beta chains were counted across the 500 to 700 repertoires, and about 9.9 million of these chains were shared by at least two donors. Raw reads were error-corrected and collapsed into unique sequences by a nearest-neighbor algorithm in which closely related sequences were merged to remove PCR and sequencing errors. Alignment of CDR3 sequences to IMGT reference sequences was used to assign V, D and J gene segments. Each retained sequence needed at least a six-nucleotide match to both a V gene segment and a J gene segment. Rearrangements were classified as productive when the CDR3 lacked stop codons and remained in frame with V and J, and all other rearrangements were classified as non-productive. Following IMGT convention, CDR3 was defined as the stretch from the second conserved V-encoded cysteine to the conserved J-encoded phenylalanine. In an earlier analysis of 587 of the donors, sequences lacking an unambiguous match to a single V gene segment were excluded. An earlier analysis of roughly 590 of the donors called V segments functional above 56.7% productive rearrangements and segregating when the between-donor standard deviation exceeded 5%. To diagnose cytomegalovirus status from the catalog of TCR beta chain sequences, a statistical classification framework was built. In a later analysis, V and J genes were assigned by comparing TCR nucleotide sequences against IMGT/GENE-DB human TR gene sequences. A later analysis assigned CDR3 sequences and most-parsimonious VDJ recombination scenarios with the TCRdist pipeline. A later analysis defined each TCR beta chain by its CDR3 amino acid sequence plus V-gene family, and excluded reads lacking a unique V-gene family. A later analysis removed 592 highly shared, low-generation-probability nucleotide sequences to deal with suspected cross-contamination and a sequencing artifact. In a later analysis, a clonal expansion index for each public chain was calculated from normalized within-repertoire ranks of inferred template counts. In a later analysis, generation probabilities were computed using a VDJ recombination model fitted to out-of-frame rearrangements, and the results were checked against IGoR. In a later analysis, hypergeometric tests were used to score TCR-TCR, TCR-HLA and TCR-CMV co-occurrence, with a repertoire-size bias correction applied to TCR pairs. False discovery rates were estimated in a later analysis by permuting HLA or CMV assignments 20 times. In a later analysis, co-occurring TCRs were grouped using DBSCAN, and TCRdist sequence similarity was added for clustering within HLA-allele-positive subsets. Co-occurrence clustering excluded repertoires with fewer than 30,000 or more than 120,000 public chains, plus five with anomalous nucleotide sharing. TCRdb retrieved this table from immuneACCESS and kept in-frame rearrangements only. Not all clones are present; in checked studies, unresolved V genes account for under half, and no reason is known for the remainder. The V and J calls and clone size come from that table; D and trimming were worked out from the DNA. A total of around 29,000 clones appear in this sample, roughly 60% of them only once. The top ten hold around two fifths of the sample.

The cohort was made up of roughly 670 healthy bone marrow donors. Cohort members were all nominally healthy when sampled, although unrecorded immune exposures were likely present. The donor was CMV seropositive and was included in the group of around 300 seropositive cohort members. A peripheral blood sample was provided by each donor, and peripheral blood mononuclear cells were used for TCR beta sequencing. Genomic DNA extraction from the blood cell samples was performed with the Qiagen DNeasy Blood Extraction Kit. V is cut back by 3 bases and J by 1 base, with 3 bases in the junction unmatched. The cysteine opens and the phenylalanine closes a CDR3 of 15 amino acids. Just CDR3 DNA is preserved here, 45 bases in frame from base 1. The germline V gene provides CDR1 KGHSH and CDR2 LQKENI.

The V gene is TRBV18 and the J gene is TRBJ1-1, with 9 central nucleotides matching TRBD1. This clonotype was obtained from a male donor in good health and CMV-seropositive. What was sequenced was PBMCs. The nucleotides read TGTGCCAGCTCACCCCCACAGGGGGCGAACACTGAAGCTTTCTTT. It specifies CASSPPQGANTEAFF.